The 17 T cell receptor beta chains below come from one sample, sequenced in a study of beta chain features in type 1 diabetes (dated by TCRdb to the late 2010s). Paper-wide results and their limitations: Type 1 diabetes patients showed a moderate but significant shortening of TCRB CDR3 length in all four CD4+ subsets.

The receptor library was made with the immunoSEQ multiplex PCR assay. All of the isolated RNA was reverse transcribed with the High Capacity cDNA Reverse Transcription Kit, so expressed TCRB transcripts were sequenced. This immuneACCESS table, as held by TCRdb, lists in-frame sequences with V and J called but not all clones. Of the missing ones, under half trace to an unresolved V gene in checked studies; the others have no known cause. Recorded for this sample are under 150,000 clones; 17% of them occurred a single time. The top ten hold 2% to 3% of the sample. These receptors are not linked to any known antigen. Sample: central memory CD4+ T cells from blood. All receptors come from a man aged 18 to 30 with type 1 diabetes.

The V and J genes are TRBV5-1 and TRBJ2-7; 11 positions agree with TRBD1. From germline, CDR1 is SGHRS and CDR2 YFSETQ. The CDR3 length is 14 residues. Unmatched junction bases numbered 6, after V lost 7 bases and J lost 3 bases. CDR3 loop: CASYKGTGGYEQYF. The CDR3 DNA follows: TGCGCCAGCTATAAAGGGACAGGGGGCTACGAGCAGTACTTC.

This clone was seen at least ten times. The genes are TRBV7-2 and TRBJ2-4; no definite D call. Germline CDR1 is SGHTA and CDR2 is FQGNSA. V was pared by 3 bases and J by 6 bases, with 9 bases between. This CDR3 has 13 amino acids. CDR3 sequence reads: CASSFTASNIQYF. CDR3 in DNA: TGTGCCAGCAGCTTTACGGCCTCAAACATTCAGTACTTC.

The chain is built from TRBV29-1 and TRBJ2-7, with 7 bases matching TRBD2. Germline V gene lookup returns CDR1 SQVTM and CDR2 ANQGSEA. The V and J ends lost 1 base and 2 bases, in that order; junction bases with no gene match: 2. The CDR3 extends over 13 amino acids. The CDR3 DNA is TGCAGCGTTGAAGGGGACTACCCCTACGAGCAGTACTTC. As protein: CSVEGDYPYEQYF.

The sample holds a few counts of this clone. The chain joins TRBV18 to TRBJ2-7, with 7 bases identical to TRBD1. Losses at the gene ends were 3 bases for V and 5 bases for J; bases not matched to a gene: 4. The germline V gene has CDR1 KGHSH and CDR2 LQKENI. CDR3 size: 13 residues. DNA of the CDR3: TGTGCCAGCTCACCGGTAGGGGGCCACGAGCAGTACTTC. Amino acids: CASSPVGGHEQYF.

In its sample, this clone was seen a few times. V usage is TRBV5-1 and J usage is TRBJ2-1, with TRBD2 matching 9 bases. V gave up 8 bases and J gave up 0 bases; unmatched junction bases: 0. From germline, CDR1 is SGHRS and CDR2 YFSETQ. The CDR3 has 13 amino acids. CDR3 residues: CASSGSSYNEQFF. The CDR3 DNA follows: TGCGCCAGTAGCGGGAGCTCCTACAATGAGCAGTTCTTC.

This chain connects TRBV28 to TRBJ2-7, with TRBD1 matching over 7 bases. The CDR3 length is 13 residues. V lost 6 bases and J lost 4; bases outside the gene matches: 6. The germline CDR1 and CDR2 sequences are MDHEN and SYDVKM. The CDR3 nucleotides are TGTGCCAGCAGCCAGGGGGTAGGGTACGAGCAGTACTTC. Its protein product is CASSQGVGYEQYF.

This clone was observed a handful of times. The chain has TRBV10-3 and TRBJ2-5; TRBD1 matches 7 bases. This CDR3 has 14 amino acids. Germline V CDR1 and CDR2: ENHRY, SYGVKD. The ends lost 0 bases at V and 4 bases at J; junction bases unmatched: 2. This chain's CDR3 is CAISESGGIETQYF. DNA for the CDR3: TGTGCCATCAGTGAGTCAGGGGGCATAGAGACCCAGTACTTC.

Only a few counts were recorded for this clone. The rearrangement joins TRBV29-1 to TRBJ1-1; a weak D match, TRBD1 (6 bases). V lost 7 bases, J lost 1 base, and 10 bases lay in between. Germline CDR1 and CDR2: SQVTM and ANQGSEA. The CDR3 contains 12 residues. The CDR3 is CSGLRGNTEAFF. The CDR3 region has the DNA TGCAGCGGCCTCAGGGGGAACACTGAAGCTTTCTTT.

The chain links TRBV7-2 to TRBJ2-3; no reliable D call. There are 12 residues in the CDR3. Germline V lookup: CDR1 SGHTA, CDR2 FQGNSA. The V and J ends lost 3 bases and 6 bases respectively, with 7 bases between them. The DNA of the CDR3 is TGTGCCAGCAGCTTCGGCCGTGATACGCAGTATTTT. Its protein is CASSFGRDTQYF. Combining the CDR3 with reference TRBV7-2 and TRBJ2-3 gives the whole variable domain GAGVSQSPSNKVTEKGKDVELRCDPISGHTALYWYRQSLGQGLEFLIYFQGNSAPDKSGLPSDRFSAERTGGSVSTLTIQRTQQEDSAVYLCASSFGRDTQYFGPGTRLTVL.

The V call is TRBV14, the J call TRBJ2-2; 9 nucleotides agree with TRBD2. Germline assignment: CDR1 SGHDN and CDR2 FVKESK. The CDR3 has 15 residues. Losses at the gene ends were 2 bases for V and 4 bases for J; bases not matched to a gene: 2. The CDR3 DNA reads as TGTGCCAGCAGCCAACGGGGACTAGCCACCGGGGAGCTGTTTTTT. The encoded protein is CASSQRGLATGELFF.

This chain uses TRBV20-1 with TRBJ2-5, with TRBD1 matching 9 bases. CDR3 size: 11 residues. Germline V gene lookup returns CDR1 DFQATT and CDR2 SNEGSKA (reference sequence). V gave up 5 bases and J gave up 5 bases; unmatched junction bases: 0. CDR3 sequence reads: CSADRGETQYF. CDR3 in DNA: TGCAGTGCTGACAGGGGGGAGACCCAGTACTTC.

The V and J genes are TRBV5-1 and TRBJ2-2, with D perhaps being TRBD1 or TRBD2 (5 bases each). Germline CDR1 reads SGHRS; CDR2 reads YFSETQ. Trimming shortened V by 1 base and J by 7 bases, and 14 bases separated the two germline ends. This CDR3 region has 15 residues. The CDR3 DNA reads TGCGCCAGCAGCTTGCTTACAATGGGGGACGGGGAGCTGTTTTTT. This encodes CASSLLTMGDGELFF.

This clone has a handful of counts. The chain couples TRBV7-9 to TRBJ2-7; tentative D call: TRBD2 (6 bases). The CDR3 is made up of 16 amino acids. Trimming left V 3 bases short and J 2 bases short, with 17 bases between. Per the germline V gene, CDR1 is SEHNR and CDR2 is FQNEAQ (reference sequence). The CDR3 region has the DNA TGTGCCAGCAGCTTTCCCCGAGGAGGGCAAACCTACGAGCAGTACTTC. Translating it yields CASSFPRGGQTYEQYF.

A remark on this clone: With a far larger clone one base away, a read error is the likely cause. The chain is built from TRBV12-5 and TRBJ2-1, with 8 bases matching TRBD2. V lost 9 bases to trimming and J lost 0 bases; unmatched junction nucleotides: 7. Looked up from germline, CDR1 is LGHNT and CDR2 is FRNRAP. The CDR3 has 15 residues. CDR3 sequence: CARGEGLVSYNEQFF. CDR3 coding DNA: TGTGCTAGGGGCGAGGGACTAGTCTCCTACAATGAGCAGTTCTTC.

This clone occurred a few times. This chain uses TRBV27 with TRBJ2-2, with D tentatively TRBD1 or TRBD2 (5 bases each). CDR3 length: 19 amino acids. Germline lookup yields CDR1 MNHEY and CDR2 SMNVEV (reference sequence). V was pared by 5 bases and J by 0 bases, with 22 bases between. CDR3 sequence: CASSHRGSAGRANTGELFF. CDR3 DNA sequence: TGTGCCAGCAGTCATAGAGGGTCGGCAGGGCGAGCGAACACCGGGGAGCTGTTTTTT.

The CDR3 loop is CSVRVTGSGYTF. CDR3 DNA sequence: TGCAGCGTTAGGGTTACGGGTAGTGGCTACACCTTC. This chain joins TRBV29-1 and TRBJ1-2; D gene uncertain. V was pared by 5 bases and J by 7 bases, with 14 bases between. Germline lookup yields CDR1 SQVTM and CDR2 ANQGSEA. CDR3 size: 12 residues.

This clone occurred a few times. The chain uses TRBV7-9 and TRBJ2-7; D unclear. This CDR3 spans 12 amino acids. Between the trimmed V and J ends, which lost 5 bases and 2 bases, there was a span of 7 bases. Germline loops: CDR1 SEHNR, CDR2 FQNEAQ (reference sequence). In DNA form, the CDR3 reads TGTGCCAGCAGCCGAGACACCTACGAGCAGTACTTC. Translation gives CASSRDTYEQYF.